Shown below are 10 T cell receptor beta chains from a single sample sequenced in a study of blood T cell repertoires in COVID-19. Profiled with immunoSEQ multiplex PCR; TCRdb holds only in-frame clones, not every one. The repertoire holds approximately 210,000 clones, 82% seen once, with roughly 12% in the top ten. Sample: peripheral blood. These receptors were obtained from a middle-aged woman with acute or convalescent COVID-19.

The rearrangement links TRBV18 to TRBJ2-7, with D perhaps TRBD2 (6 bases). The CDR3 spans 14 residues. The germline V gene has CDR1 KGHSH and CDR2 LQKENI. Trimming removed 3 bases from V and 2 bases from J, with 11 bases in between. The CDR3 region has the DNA TGTGCCAGCTCACCCGGAGGGAAGACCTACGAGCAGTACTTC. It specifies CASSPGGKTYEQYF.

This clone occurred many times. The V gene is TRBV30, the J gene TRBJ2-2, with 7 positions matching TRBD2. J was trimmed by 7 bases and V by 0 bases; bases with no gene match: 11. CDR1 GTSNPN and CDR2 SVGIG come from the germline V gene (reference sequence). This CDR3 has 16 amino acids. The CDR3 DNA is TGTGCCTGGAGTGTACGGAGAGGGAGGGACGTCGGGGAGCTGTTTTTT. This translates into CAWSVRRGRDVGELFF.

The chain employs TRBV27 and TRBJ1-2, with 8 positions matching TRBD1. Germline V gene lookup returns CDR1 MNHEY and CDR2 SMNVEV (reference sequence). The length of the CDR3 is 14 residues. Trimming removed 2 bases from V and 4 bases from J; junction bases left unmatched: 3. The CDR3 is CASSLGQGIYGYTF. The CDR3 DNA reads TGTGCCAGCAGTTTAGGACAGGGAATCTATGGCTACACCTTC.

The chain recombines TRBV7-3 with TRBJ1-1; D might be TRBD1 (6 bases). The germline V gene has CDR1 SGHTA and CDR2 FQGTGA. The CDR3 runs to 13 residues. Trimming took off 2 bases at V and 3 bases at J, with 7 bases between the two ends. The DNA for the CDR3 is TGTGCCAGCAGCTTATACAGGGACACTGAAGCTTTCTTT. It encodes CASSLYRDTEAFF. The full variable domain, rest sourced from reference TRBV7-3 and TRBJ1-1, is GAGVSQTPSNKVTEKGKYVELRCDPISGHTALYWYRQSLGQGPEFLIYFQGTGAADDSGLPNDRFFAVRPEGSVSTLKIQRTERGDSAVYLCASSLYRDTEAFFGQGTRLTVV.

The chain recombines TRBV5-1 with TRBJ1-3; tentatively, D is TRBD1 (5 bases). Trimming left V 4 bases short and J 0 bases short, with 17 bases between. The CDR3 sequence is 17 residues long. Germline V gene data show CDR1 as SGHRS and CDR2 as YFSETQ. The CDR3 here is CASSPGHTGDSGNTIYF. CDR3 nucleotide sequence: TGCGCCAGCAGCCCCGGTCATACAGGAGACTCTGGAAACACCATATATTTT.

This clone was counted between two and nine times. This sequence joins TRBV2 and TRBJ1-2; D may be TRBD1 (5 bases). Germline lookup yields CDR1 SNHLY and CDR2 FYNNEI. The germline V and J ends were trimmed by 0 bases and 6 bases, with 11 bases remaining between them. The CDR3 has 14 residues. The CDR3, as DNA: TGTGCCAGCAGTGAAGCCCGACAGTGGGATGGCTACACCTTC. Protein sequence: CASSEARQWDGYTF. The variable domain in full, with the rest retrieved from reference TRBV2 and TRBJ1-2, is EPEVTQTPSHQVTQMGQEVILRCVPISNHLYFYWYRQILGQKVEFLVSFYNNEISEKSEIFDDQFSVERPDGSNFTLKIRSTKLEDSAMYFCASSEARQWDGYTFGSGTRLTVV.

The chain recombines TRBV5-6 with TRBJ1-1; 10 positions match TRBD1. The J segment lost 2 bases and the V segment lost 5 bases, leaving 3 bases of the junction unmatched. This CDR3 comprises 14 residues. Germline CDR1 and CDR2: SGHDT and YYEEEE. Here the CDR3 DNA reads TGTGCCAGCAGGCTGACAGGGGGCAACACTGAAGCTTTCTTT. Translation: CASRLTGGNTEAFF. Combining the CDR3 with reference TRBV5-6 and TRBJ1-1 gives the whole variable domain DAGVTQSPTHLIKTRGQQVTLRCSPKSGHDTVSWYQQALGQGPQFIFQYYEEEERQRGNFPDRFSGHQFPNYSSELNVNALLLGDSALYLCASRLTGGNTEAFFGQGTRLTVV.

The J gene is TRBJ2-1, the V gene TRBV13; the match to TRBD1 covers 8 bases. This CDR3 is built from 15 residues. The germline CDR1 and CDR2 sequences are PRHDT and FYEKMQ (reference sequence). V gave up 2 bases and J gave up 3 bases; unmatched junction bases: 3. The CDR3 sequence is CASSLQQGGYNEQFF. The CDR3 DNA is TGTGCCAGCAGCTTACAACAGGGGGGCTACAATGAGCAGTTCTTC.

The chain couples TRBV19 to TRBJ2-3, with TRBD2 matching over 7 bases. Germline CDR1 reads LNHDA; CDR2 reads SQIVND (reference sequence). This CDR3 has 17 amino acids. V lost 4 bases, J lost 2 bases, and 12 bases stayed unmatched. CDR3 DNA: TGTGCCAGTAGTAAGTTCACCGGGACTATAAACACAGATACGCAGTATTTT. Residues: CASSKFTGTINTDTQYF.

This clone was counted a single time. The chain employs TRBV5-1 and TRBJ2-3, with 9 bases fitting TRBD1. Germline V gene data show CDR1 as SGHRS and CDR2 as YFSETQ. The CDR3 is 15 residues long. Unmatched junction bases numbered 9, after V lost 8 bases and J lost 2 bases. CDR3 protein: CASAEGDRVTDTQYF. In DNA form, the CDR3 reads TGCGCCAGTGCCGAGGGGGACAGGGTCACAGATACGCAGTATTTT.